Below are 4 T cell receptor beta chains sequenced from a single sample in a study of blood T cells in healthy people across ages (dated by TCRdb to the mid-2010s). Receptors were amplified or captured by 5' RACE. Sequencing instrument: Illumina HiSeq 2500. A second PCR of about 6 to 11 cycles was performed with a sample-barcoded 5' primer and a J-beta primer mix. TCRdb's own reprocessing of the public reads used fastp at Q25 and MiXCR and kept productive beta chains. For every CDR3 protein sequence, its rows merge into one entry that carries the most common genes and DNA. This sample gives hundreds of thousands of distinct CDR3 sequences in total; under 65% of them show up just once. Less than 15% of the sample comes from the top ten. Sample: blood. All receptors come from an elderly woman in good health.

CDR3 nucleotides: TGTGCCAGCATCAGACAGCGTAACACTGAAGCTTTCTTT. Translation: CASIRQRNTEAFF. This chain connects TRBV6-6 to TRBJ1-1; a weak D match, TRBD1 (5 bases). Per the germline V gene, CDR1 is MNHNY and CDR2 is SVGAGI (reference sequence). V dropped 7 bases and J dropped 2 bases, with 11 bases sitting between them. The CDR3 is 13 residues long.

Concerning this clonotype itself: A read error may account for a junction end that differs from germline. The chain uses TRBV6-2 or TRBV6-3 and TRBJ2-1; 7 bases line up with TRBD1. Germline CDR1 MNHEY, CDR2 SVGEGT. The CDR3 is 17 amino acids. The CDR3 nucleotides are TGTGCCCGCAGTTACTCGCATAGGGGACAGCCTTACAATGAGCAGTTCTTC. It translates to CARSYSHRGQPYNEQFF.

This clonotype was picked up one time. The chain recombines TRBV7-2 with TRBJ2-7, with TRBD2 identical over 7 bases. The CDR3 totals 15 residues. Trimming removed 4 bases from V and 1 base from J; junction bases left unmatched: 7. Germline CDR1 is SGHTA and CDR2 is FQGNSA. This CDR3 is CASSYKTGGSYEQYF. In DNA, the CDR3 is TGTGCCAGCAGCTACAAAACCGGGGGGTCCTACGAGCAGTACTTC.

The CDR3 protein is CASRSTGQLPREAFF. CDR3 in DNA: TGTGCCAGCAGGAGCACGGGACAGCTCCCGAGGGAAGCTTTCTTT. The chain is built from TRBV5-6 and TRBJ1-1; 7 bases match TRBD1. The junction had 15 bases not matched to a gene; V was cut back by 5 bases and J by 8 bases. The germline gives CDR1 SGHDT, CDR2 YYEEEE. This CDR3 has 15 amino acids.